Detailed here is one TCR beta chain. The antigen is unknown. The sample contains more than one DNA sequence encoding this CDR3. The assay was immunoSEQ multiplex PCR, and TCRdb's table has in-frame clones only and misses some. The sample shows around 2.1 million clones, roughly 91% of them seen only once. Naive CD8 populations comprised CD45RO-negative cells positively selected for CCR7, excluding terminally differentiated effector memory CD45RA+ cells. This sample is drawn from a study of shared clonotypes between healthy human individuals. For the study at large: Each donor's CD4 naive and CD4 memory cells filled three plates apiece, CD8 naive two, and CD8 memory one. Study-level points and caveats: Larger estimated richness was generally seen in naive subsets than in memory subsets. Deeper or shallower sequencing was expected to change how clonotypes are shared among donors.

V was clipped by 4 bases and J by 5 bases, with 14 bases between them. Germline V gene sequence: CDR1 MNHEY, CDR2 SMNVEV (reference sequence). This CDR3 comprises 14 residues. Sequencing was performed on naive CD8+ T cells from PBMCs. The clonotype originates from a man aged 18 to 30 in good health. Some clones in this sample may be carry-over from other donors' samples. V is TRBV27 and J is TRBJ1-1, with a weak D call TRBD1 (5 bases). The CDR3 is CASSWGVRGTEAFF. In DNA, the CDR3 is TGTGCCAGCAGTTGGGGGGTCCGGGGGACTGAAGCTTTCTTT.